This T cell receptor (beta chain) was captured by sequencing in a study of blood T cell repertoires in COVID-19. Study-wide background: From T cells, B-cell-depleted T cells, or PBMCs came the material, which was cDNA or gDNA.

Authors' data handling: Amplifying reference gene primers gave estimates of nucleated cell counts. Some clones are missing from TCRdb's copy, which holds only in-frame ones; the method was immunoSEQ multiplex PCR. V and J calls and clone size are given by that table; D and trimming were obtained from the DNA. The sample holds a few hundred thousand clones; about 90% are singletons and the top ten take 1.5% to 2%. From germline, CDR1 is SGHRS and CDR2 YFSETQ. Losses at the gene ends were 4 bases for V and 0 bases for J; bases not matched to a gene: 8. The CDR3 extends over 17 amino acids. Participants spanned ages about 18 to 100 years and resided in 24 US areas.

Material: PBMCs or T cells enriched from blood (not recorded which). The chain recombines TRBV5-1 with TRBJ2-2, with 8 nucleotides matching TRBD2. This receptor was taken from a woman in her sixties who had recovered from COVID-19. CDR3: CASSRSGGGPNTGELFF. CDR3 bases: TGCGCCAGCAGCCGCTCCGGCGGGGGGCCGAACACCGGGGAGCTGTTTTTT.